This is a list of T cell receptor beta chains from one sample in a study of blood T cell repertoires in COVID-19. Sequenced by immunoSEQ multiplex PCR; TCRdb stores in-frame clones only, minus some. The sample carries under 200,000 clones, around 86% recorded once. The sequencing sample was made of peripheral blood. These receptors all come from a man between 65 and 80 years old with acute or convalescent COVID-19. The CDR3 runs from the conserved cysteine through the conserved F or W. The D gene is left open where the match is weak. The size field is filled for only some rows; it gives once, few, many or a size class.

CDR3aa | CDR3nt | j_gene | v_gene | d_gene | abundance
CASSLGLGTRKDEQFF | TGTGCCAGCAGCTTAGGCCTAGGGACTAGAAAAGATGAGCAGTTCTTC | TRBJ2-1 | TRBV7-2 | TRBD2 | -
CASSLAGRMNTEAFF | TGTGCCAGCAGCTTAGCAGGGCGCATGAACACTGAAGCTTTCTTT | TRBJ1-1 | TRBV11-2 | - | -
CASSQGLSNQPQHF | TGTGCCAGTAGTCAGGGGTTGAGCAATCAGCCCCAGCATTTT | TRBJ1-5 | TRBV19 | - | -
CSVRSDGGEWTFF | TGCAGCGTGAGGTCCGACGGAGGCGAGTGGACTTTCTTT | TRBJ1-1 | TRBV29-1 | - | -
CASSPGQVYEQYF | TGTGCCAGCTCACCGGGACAGGTCTACGAGCAGTACTTC | TRBJ2-7 | TRBV18 | TRBD1 | -
CATRRGSYNEQFF | TGTGCCACAAGGAGGGGTTCCTACAATGAGCAGTTCTTC | TRBJ2-1 | TRBV19 | - | -
CASSGALLNTIYF | TGTGCCAGCAGTGGGGCCCTCCTAAACACCATATATTTT | TRBJ1-3 | TRBV2 | - | -
CASSPGLSSTDTQYF | TGTGCCAGCAGCCCGGGACTATCTAGCACAGATACGCAGTATTTT | TRBJ2-3 | TRBV5-4 | TRBD2 | -
CASRPQGRIYEQYF | TGTGCCAGCAGACCACAGGGAAGGATCTACGAGCAGTACTTC | TRBJ2-7 | TRBV25-1 | - | once
CASSLGFVESNQPQHF | TGCGCCAGCAGCTTGGGGTTTGTAGAGAGCAATCAGCCCCAGCATTTT | TRBJ1-5 | TRBV5-1 | - | -
CASSRAGTGTHNEQFF | TGTGCCAGCAGTCGGGCCGGGACAGGGACCCACAATGAGCAGTTCTTC | TRBJ2-1 | TRBV11-2 | TRBD1 | -
CASSLETDGNSPLHF | TGTGCCAGCAGCTTGGAGACGGATGGTAATTCACCCCTCCACTTT | TRBJ1-6 | TRBV11-2 | - | -
CASSWDSRYQPQHF | TGTGCCAGCAGTTGGGACTCCAGATATCAGCCCCAGCATTTT | TRBJ1-5 | TRBV28 | - | once
CASSLLGGDSYGYTF | TGTGCCAGCAGTCTCCTCGGCGGGGATAGCTATGGCTACACCTTC | TRBJ1-2 | TRBV28 | - | -
CASRQGIGDEQFF | TGCGCCAGCAGACAGGGCATTGGGGATGAGCAGTTCTTC | TRBJ2-1 | TRBV5-1 | - | -
CASSLRRTQNTGELFF | TGCGCCAGCAGCTTAAGAAGGACACAGAACACCGGGGAGCTGTTTTTT | TRBJ2-2 | TRBV5-1 | - | few
CASSSGTSTASYEQYF | TGTGCCAGCAGTTCCGGGACTTCCACGGCCTCCTACGAGCAGTACTTC | TRBJ2-7 | TRBV27 | - | -
CASSQGLAGSYEQYF | TGTGCCAGCAGCCAGGGACTAGCGGGATCCTACGAGCAGTACTTC | TRBJ2-7 | TRBV14 | TRBD2 | -
CASSPTAGTGGAWEKLFF | TGTGCCAGCAGCCCGACGGCCGGGACAGGGGGCGCTTGGGAAAAACTGTTTTTT | TRBJ1-4 | TRBV9 | TRBD1 | few
CASSEVAGRQTQYF | TGTGCCAGCAGTGAAGTCGCAGGGCGGCAGACCCAGTACTTC | TRBJ2-5 | TRBV6-1 | - | -
CASSYDRIGTEAFF | TGCGCCAGCAGTTATGACAGAATAGGGACTGAAGCTTTCTTT | TRBJ1-1 | TRBV10-1 | - | -
CASSLQGFGTQYF | TGTGCCAGCAGTTTACAGGGATTTGGGACCCAGTACTTC | TRBJ2-5 | TRBV27 | - | -
CASSLQSVVTPTNEKLFF | TGTGCCAGTAGTCTCCAATCGGTAGTCACCCCAACTAATGAAAAACTGTTTTTT | TRBJ1-4 | TRBV19 | - | -
CASSPNWGLPNEQFF | TGTGCCAGCTCACCGAATTGGGGGCTACCCAATGAGCAGTTCTTC | TRBJ2-1 | TRBV18 | - | few
CASSYGVYQAFF | TGTGCCAGCAGTTACGGGGTTTATCAAGCTTTCTTT | TRBJ1-1 | TRBV12-3/TRBV12-4 | - | -
CASSQVLAGGLEGYTF | TGTGCCAGCAGCCAAGTCTTGGCGGGAGGATTAGAGGGCTACACCTTC | TRBJ1-2 | TRBV4-2 | - | -
CASSPPDRENGYTF | TGTGCCAGCTCACCGCCGGACAGGGAGAATGGCTACACCTTC | TRBJ1-2 | TRBV18 | TRBD1 | few
CASRRTAQETQYF | TGTGCCAGCAGGAGGACAGCCCAAGAGACCCAGTACTTC | TRBJ2-5 | TRBV6-5 | - | once
CAIGTAWSETQYF | TGTGCCATCGGGACAGCTTGGAGTGAGACCCAGTACTTC | TRBJ2-5 | TRBV10-3 | TRBD1 | -
CSVTGGAFYGYTF | TGCAGCGTTACAGGGGGCGCTTTCTATGGCTACACCTTC | TRBJ1-2 | TRBV29-1 | TRBD1 | -
CASSQRGSKQYF | TGTGCCAGCAGCCAAAGAGGCAGTAAGCAGTACTTC | TRBJ2-7 | TRBV3-1/TRBV3-2 | - | -
CASSLGISGNTIYF | TGTGCCAGCAGCTTGGGCATCTCTGGAAACACCATATATTTT | TRBJ1-3 | TRBV7-6 | - | once
CASSLRRLETQYF | TGTGCCAGCAGCTTACGCAGGCTGGAGACCCAGTACTTC | TRBJ2-5 | TRBV7-2 | - | -
CASSLQGASLEAFF | TGCGCCAGCAGCTTGCAGGGCGCGTCCCTTGAAGCTTTCTTT | TRBJ1-1 | TRBV5-1 | - | -
CASRGAGGVGTEAFF | TGTGCCAGTAGAGGGGCAGGGGGCGTTGGTACTGAAGCTTTCTTT | TRBJ1-1 | TRBV19 | TRBD1 | -
CASSRKVRQNTEAFF | TGCGCCAGCAGCCGTAAGGTTAGACAGAACACTGAAGCTTTCTTT | TRBJ1-1 | TRBV5-1 | - | once
CASSLSQGFRQPQHF | TGTGCCAGCAGTTTATCTCAGGGATTCAGGCAGCCCCAGCATTTT | TRBJ1-5 | TRBV28 | - | -
CASSSTGTGDTEAFF | TGTGCCAGCAGCTCAACCGGGACAGGGGACACTGAAGCTTTCTTT | TRBJ1-1 | TRBV7-9 | TRBD1 | -
CASSASGGPQHF | TGTGCCAGCAGCGCATCGGGGGGGCCCCAGCATTTT | TRBJ1-5 | TRBV9 | - | -
CASSQLAGSSYNEQFF | TGCGCCAGCAGCCAACTAGCGGGGAGCTCCTACAATGAGCAGTTCTTC | TRBJ2-1 | TRBV5-1 | TRBD2 | -
CASSLGQDYGYTF | TGTGCCAGCAGCTTGGGACAGGACTATGGCTACACCTTC | TRBJ1-2 | TRBV7-2 | TRBD1 | -
CASSLYPTSNEKLFF | TGTGCCAGCAGCTTATACCCGACATCTAATGAAAAACTGTTTTTT | TRBJ1-4 | TRBV13 | - | -
CASSYRGVRLETQYF | TGTGCCAGCAGTTACAGGGGAGTCCGGCTGGAGACCCAGTACTTC | TRBJ2-5 | TRBV5-4 | TRBD1 | -
CARSKDRGYFLSGNTIYF | TGTGCCAGAAGCAAGGACAGGGGGTATTTCCTATCTGGAAACACCATATATTTT | TRBJ1-3 | TRBV5-3 | TRBD1 | once
CASSQEDRGYQETQYF | TGCGCCAGCAGCCAAGAGGACAGGGGCTACCAAGAGACCCAGTACTTC | TRBJ2-5 | TRBV4-1 | TRBD1 | -
CASSVVGESSTDTQYF | TGTGCCAGCAGCGTAGTCGGAGAGTCTAGCACAGATACGCAGTATTTT | TRBJ2-3 | TRBV9 | - | -
CASSLGPLYEQYF | TGTGCCAGCAGTTTGGGCCCATTGTACGAGCAGTACTTC | TRBJ2-7 | TRBV12-3/TRBV12-4 | - | -
CASSPPTGANLNTEAFF | TGTGCCAGCAGCCCGCCGACAGGGGCGAATTTGAACACTGAAGCTTTCTTT | TRBJ1-1 | TRBV11-2 | TRBD1 | -
CATSRDRNGIGYTF | TGTGCCACCAGCAGAGATAGAAACGGGATTGGCTACACCTTC | TRBJ1-2 | TRBV15 | - | -
CASSSSQGSYNSPLHF | TGTGCCAGCAGTTCCTCACAGGGCAGTTATAATTCACCCCTCCACTTT | TRBJ1-6 | TRBV28 | - | -
CASSPRDTTGTEAFF | TGTGCCAGCTCACCAAGGGACACCACAGGGACTGAAGCTTTCTTT | TRBJ1-1 | TRBV18 | - | -
CATSAPGGTGGFYEQYF | TGTGCCACCAGTGCCCCGGGTGGGACAGGGGGCTTCTACGAGCAGTACTTC | TRBJ2-7 | TRBV24-1 | TRBD1 | -
CATSDPGQAGNEQYF | TGTGCCACCAGTGATCCTGGGCAGGCGGGTAACGAGCAGTACTTC | TRBJ2-7 | TRBV24-1 | - | -
CASSLGVAKSLEAFF | TGTGCCAGCAGCTTAGGGGTTGCGAAAAGTTTGGAAGCTTTCTTT | TRBJ1-1 | TRBV5-4 | - | -
CASSEQTANTGELFF | TGCGCCAGCAGTGAGCAGACAGCCAACACCGGGGAGCTGTTTTTT | TRBJ2-2 | TRBV10-1 | - | -
CASSLGGNRDLNSPLHF | TGTGCCAGCAGCTTAGGTGGAAACAGGGATTTAAATTCACCCCTCCACTTT | TRBJ1-6 | TRBV7-9 | - | -
CASSLGQSYSPLHF | TGCGCCAGCAGCTTGGGACAGTCCTATTCACCCCTCCACTTT | TRBJ1-6 | TRBV5-1 | - | once
CASSQDMGRNTIYF | TGCGCCAGCAGCCAGGACATGGGCCGAAACACCATATATTTT | TRBJ1-3 | TRBV4-3 | - | -
CSVLEAGVEAFF | TGCAGCGTTCTAGAGGCGGGGGTCGAAGCTTTCTTT | TRBJ1-1 | TRBV29-1 | - | -